These T cell receptor beta chains were read from a single sample in a study of blood T cell repertoires in COVID-19. Produced via immunoSEQ multiplex PCR; TCRdb's table is partial and in-frame only. The data hold about 400,000 clones, with over 75% observed a single time. Sequenced: PBMCs or T cells enriched from blood (not recorded which). The receptors originated from a woman aged 40 to 50 with acute COVID-19. Each CDR3 is given with its conserved first and last residue. The D gene is left open where the match is weak. Not all rows give a size; the values are once, few, many and, for expanded clones, a class.

v_gene	j_gene	abundance	d_gene	len	CDR3aa	CDR3nt
TRBV20-1	TRBJ1-2	NA	NA	11	CSARDWGQWGF	TGCAGTGCTAGAGATTGGGGACAATGGGGCTTC
TRBV6-2/TRBV6-3	TRBJ2-2	NA	TRBD2	14	CASSYLLAAGGLFF	TGTGCCAGCAGTTATTTACTAGCGGCCGGGGGGCTGTTTTTT
TRBV30	TRBJ1-1	NA	TRBD1	13	CAWSRTGNTEAFF	TGTGCCTGGAGTAGGACAGGGAACACTGAAGCTTTCTTT
TRBV5-4	TRBJ1-1	NA	TRBD1	14	CASSVGQGITEAFF	TGTGCCAGCAGCGTGGGACAGGGGATCACTGAAGCTTTCTTT
TRBV7-9	TRBJ2-1	NA	TRBD1	14	CASSLQGVGNEQFF	TGTGCCAGCAGCTTACAGGGGGTGGGCAATGAGCAGTTCTTC
TRBV5-6	TRBJ1-1	NA	TRBD1	15	CASSAPDRAATEAFF	TGTGCCAGCAGCGCCCCGGACAGGGCGGCCACTGAAGCTTTCTTT
TRBV7-2	TRBJ2-2	NA	NA	13	CASSFLGGGELFF	TGTGCCAGCAGCTTTTTGGGGGGAGGGGAGCTGTTTTTT
TRBV20-1	TRBJ1-1	NA	NA	11	CSARSSGEAFF	TGCAGTGCCCGGAGTTCGGGAGAAGCTTTCTTT
TRBV3-1/TRBV3-2	TRBJ2-5	NA	NA	11	CASQGVETQYF	TGTGCCAGCCAGGGCGTGGAGACCCAGTACTTC
TRBV23-1	TRBJ1-5	NA	NA	14	CASYSRQSNQPQHF	TGCGCCAGCTACTCGCGGCAGAGCAATCAGCCCCAGCATTTT
TRBV7-2	TRBJ2-7	NA	NA	13	CASSTERRASTYF	TGTGCCAGCAGCACGGAGAGGCGCGCCAGCACGTACTTC
TRBV7-8	TRBJ1-1	NA	NA	15	CASSLALGGSVEAFF	TGTGCCAGCAGCTTAGCATTGGGTGGGAGCGTTGAAGCTTTCTTT
TRBV5-1	TRBJ2-1	NA	TRBD2	15	CASSSGTPAGDEQFF	TGCGCCAGCAGCTCCGGGACTCCCGCGGGAGATGAGCAGTTCTTC
TRBV28	TRBJ2-6	NA	NA	15	CASSPQGSGANVLTF	TGTGCCAGCAGCCCACAGGGCTCTGGGGCCAACGTCCTGACTTTC
TRBV5-4	TRBJ2-6	NA	NA	15	CASSTAGSGANVLTF	TGTGCCAGCAGCACGGCAGGGTCTGGGGCCAACGTCCTGACTTTC
TRBV12-5	TRBJ2-2	NA	TRBD1	13	CASLGQGIGELFF	TGTGCTAGTCTGGGACAGGGTATCGGGGAGCTGTTTTTT
TRBV19	TRBJ2-1	NA	TRBD2	17	CASSRTSGGLEGGEQFF	TGTGCCAGTAGTAGGACTAGCGGGGGCCTAGAAGGGGGTGAGCAGTTCTTC
TRBV5-1	TRBJ1-2	NA	TRBD1	13	CASSIGQGRGYTF	TGCGCCAGCAGCATAGGACAGGGACGTGGCTACACCTTC
TRBV3-1/TRBV3-2	TRBJ1-4	NA	TRBD1	14	CASRQQGSNEKLFF	TGTGCCAGCAGGCAACAGGGGTCTAATGAAAAACTGTTTTTT
TRBV7-9	TRBJ1-2	NA	NA	14	CASRPRVDYYGYTF	TGTGCCAGCAGACCGCGCGTGGACTACTATGGCTACACCTTC
TRBV3-1/TRBV3-2	TRBJ2-7	NA	TRBD2	17	CASSRSALAGGLGEQYF	TGTGCCAGCAGCCGAAGCGCGCTAGCGGGGGGTTTGGGCGAGCAGTACTTC
TRBV6-5	TRBJ2-5	NA	TRBD2	15	CASSKLAGAQGAQYF	TGTGCCAGCAGTAAGCTAGCGGGGGCGCAGGGGGCCCAGTACTTC
TRBV27	TRBJ2-1	NA	TRBD2	15	CASSLPGLAPNEQFF	TGTGCCAGCAGTTTACCGGGACTAGCCCCCAATGAGCAGTTCTTC
TRBV24-1	TRBJ2-1	once	TRBD2	15	CATGTSGGRYNEQFF	TGTGCCACCGGGACTAGCGGGGGGCGTTACAATGAGCAGTTCTTC
TRBV9	TRBJ2-1	NA	NA	17	CASSVAGPGLGSNEQFF	TGTGCCAGCAGCGTAGCTGGGCCGGGTCTGGGGAGCAATGAGCAGTTCTTC
TRBV7-2	TRBJ2-7	NA	TRBD1	12	CASKGQTYEQYF	TGTGCCAGCAAGGGACAGACCTACGAGCAGTACTTC
TRBV9	TRBJ1-1	NA	NA	13	CASSLFDSTEAFF	TGTGCCAGCAGTCTATTTGATAGCACTGAAGCTTTCTTT
TRBV2	TRBJ1-2	NA	NA	14	CASSEAGGAGGYTF	TGTGCCAGCAGTGAAGCGGGGGGTGCGGGCGGCTACACCTTC
TRBV10-3	TRBJ2-5	NA	TRBD2	15	CAISLNGLAEETQYF	TGTGCCATCAGTCTGAACGGACTAGCGGAAGAGACCCAGTACTTC
TRBV21-1	TRBJ1-4	NA	NA	23	CASRSSRGQGSSSLNSTNEKLFF	TGTGCCAGCAGATCCTCGAGGGGACAGGGTTCCTCTAGCTTAAACTCAACTAATGAAAAACTGTTTTTT
TRBV2	TRBJ2-1	NA	TRBD2	14	CASSGLAGGNEQFF	TGTGCCAGCAGTGGACTAGCGGGGGGCAATGAGCAGTTCTTC
TRBV5-4	TRBJ1-1	NA	NA	16	CASSRSLGTANTEAFF	TGTGCCAGCAGCCGCTCCCTAGGAACGGCGAACACTGAAGCTTTCTTT
TRBV9	TRBJ1-4	NA	NA	14	CASSEGTAGEKLFF	TGTGCCAGCAGCGAAGGGACGGCGGGAGAAAAACTGTTTTTT
TRBV5-1	TRBJ2-7	NA	TRBD1	15	CASSAGTGTVSEQYF	TGCGCCAGCAGCGCCGGGACAGGGACTGTTTCCGAGCAGTACTTC
TRBV9	TRBJ2-6	once	NA	16	CASSAFRVAGANVLTF	TGTGCCAGCAGCGCCTTCAGGGTGGCTGGGGCCAACGTCCTGACTTTC
TRBV6-5	TRBJ2-7	NA	TRBD1	14	CASRPDRVSYEQYF	TGTGCCAGCAGACCCGACAGGGTCTCCTACGAGCAGTACTTC
TRBV27	TRBJ1-2	NA	NA	18	CASSFPIKPRTEKYGYTF	TGTGCCAGCAGTTTCCCCATAAAACCTCGGACAGAAAAGTATGGCTACACCTTC
TRBV19	TRBJ2-1	NA	TRBD2	15	CASSIGLAGDNEQFF	TGTGCCAGTAGTATAGGGCTAGCGGGGGACAATGAGCAGTTCTTC
TRBV5-1	TRBJ2-3	NA	TRBD1	15	CASRTGGARTDTQYF	TGCGCCAGCAGGACAGGGGGCGCCAGGACAGATACGCAGTATTTT
TRBV30	TRBJ2-3	NA	NA	15	CAWSVPGGFLRTQYF	TGTGCCTGGAGTGTTCCCGGCGGATTCCTCCGTACGCAGTATTTT
TRBV9	TRBJ2-3	once	TRBD2	16	CASSPLAGRNTDTQYF	TGTGCCAGCAGCCCGCTAGCGGGGAGAAACACAGATACGCAGTATTTT
TRBV3-1/TRBV3-2	TRBJ2-5	NA	TRBD2	14	CASSSLAVRETQYF	TGTGCCAGCAGTTCACTAGCGGTCCGAGAGACCCAGTACTTC
TRBV30	TRBJ2-2	NA	NA	13	CAWGGHRTGELFF	TGTGCCTGGGGGGGACACCGCACCGGGGAGCTGTTTTTT
TRBV5-1	TRBJ1-2	NA	NA	15	CASSLDQGGNYGYTF	TGCGCCAGCAGCTTGGATCAGGGAGGGAACTATGGCTACACCTTC
TRBV27	TRBJ1-1	NA	NA	13	CASSTRSNTEAFF	TGTGCCAGCAGTACCAGATCGAACACTGAAGCTTTCTTT